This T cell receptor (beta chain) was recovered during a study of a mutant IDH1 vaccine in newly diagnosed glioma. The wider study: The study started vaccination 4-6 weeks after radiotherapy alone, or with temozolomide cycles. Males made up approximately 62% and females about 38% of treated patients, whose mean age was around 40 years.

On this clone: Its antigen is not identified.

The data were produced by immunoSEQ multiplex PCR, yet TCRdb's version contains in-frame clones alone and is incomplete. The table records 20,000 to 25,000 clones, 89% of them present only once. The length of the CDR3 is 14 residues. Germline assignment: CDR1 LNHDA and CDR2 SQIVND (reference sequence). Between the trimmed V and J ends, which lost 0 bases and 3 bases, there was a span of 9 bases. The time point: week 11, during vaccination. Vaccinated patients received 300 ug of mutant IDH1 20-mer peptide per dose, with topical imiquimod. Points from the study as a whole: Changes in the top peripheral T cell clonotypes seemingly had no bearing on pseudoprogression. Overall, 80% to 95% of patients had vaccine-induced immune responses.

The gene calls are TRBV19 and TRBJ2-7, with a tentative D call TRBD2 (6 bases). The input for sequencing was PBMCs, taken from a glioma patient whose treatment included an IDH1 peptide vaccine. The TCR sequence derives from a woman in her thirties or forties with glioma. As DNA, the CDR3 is TGTGCCAGTAGTATAGACGGGAGAGGCTACGAGCAGTACTTC. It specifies CASSIDGRGYEQYF.